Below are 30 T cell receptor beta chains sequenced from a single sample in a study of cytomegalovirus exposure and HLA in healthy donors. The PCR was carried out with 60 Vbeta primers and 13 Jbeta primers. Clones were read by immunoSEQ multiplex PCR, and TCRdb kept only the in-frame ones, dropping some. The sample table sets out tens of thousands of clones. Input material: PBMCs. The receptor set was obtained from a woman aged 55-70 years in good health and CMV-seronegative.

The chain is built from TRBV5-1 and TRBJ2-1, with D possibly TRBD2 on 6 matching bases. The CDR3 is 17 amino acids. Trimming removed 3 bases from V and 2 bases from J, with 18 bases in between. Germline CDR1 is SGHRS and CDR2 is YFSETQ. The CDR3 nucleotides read TGCGCCAGCAGCTCCGAAGGAGGAGGGCCCCCCTACAATGAGCAGTTCTTC. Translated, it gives CASSSEGGGPPYNEQFF.

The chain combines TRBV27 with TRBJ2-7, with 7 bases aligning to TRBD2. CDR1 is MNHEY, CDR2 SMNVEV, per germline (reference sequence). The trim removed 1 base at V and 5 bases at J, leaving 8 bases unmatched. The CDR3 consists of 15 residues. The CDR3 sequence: CASSLFAGAGNEQYF. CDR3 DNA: TGTGCCAGCAGTTTATTTGCGGGAGCAGGGAACGAGCAGTACTTC.

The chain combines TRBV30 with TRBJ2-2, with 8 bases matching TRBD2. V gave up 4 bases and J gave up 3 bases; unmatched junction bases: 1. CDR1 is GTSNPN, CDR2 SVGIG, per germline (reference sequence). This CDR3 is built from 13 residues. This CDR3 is CAWTSGYTGELFF. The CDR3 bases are TGTGCCTGGACTAGCGGGTACACCGGGGAGCTGTTTTTT.

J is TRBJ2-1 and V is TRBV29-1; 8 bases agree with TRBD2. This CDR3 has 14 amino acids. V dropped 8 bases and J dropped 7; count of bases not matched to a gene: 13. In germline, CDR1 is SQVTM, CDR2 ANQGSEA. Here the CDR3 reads CSTSGGKVRNEQFF. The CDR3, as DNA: TGCAGCACTAGCGGCGGCAAAGTTAGAAATGAGCAGTTCTTC.

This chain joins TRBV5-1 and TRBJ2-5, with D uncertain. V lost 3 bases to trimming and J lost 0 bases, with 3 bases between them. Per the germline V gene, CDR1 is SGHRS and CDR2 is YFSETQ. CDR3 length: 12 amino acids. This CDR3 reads CASSSYQETQYF. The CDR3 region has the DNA TGCGCCAGCAGCTCGTACCAAGAGACCCAGTACTTC.

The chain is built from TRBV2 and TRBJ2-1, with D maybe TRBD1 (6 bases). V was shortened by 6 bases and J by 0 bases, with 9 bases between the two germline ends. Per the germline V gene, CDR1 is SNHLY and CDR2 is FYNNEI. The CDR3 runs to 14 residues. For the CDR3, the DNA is TGTGCCAGCAGGGAGACAGGCTCCTACAATGAGCAGTTCTTC. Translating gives CASRETGSYNEQFF.

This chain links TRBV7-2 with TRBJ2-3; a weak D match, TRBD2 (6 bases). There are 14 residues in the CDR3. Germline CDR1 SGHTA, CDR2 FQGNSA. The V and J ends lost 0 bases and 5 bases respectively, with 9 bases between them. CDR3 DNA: TGTGCCAGCAGCTTAGCGGCGGGGATAGATACGCAGTATTTT. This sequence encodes CASSLAAGIDTQYF.

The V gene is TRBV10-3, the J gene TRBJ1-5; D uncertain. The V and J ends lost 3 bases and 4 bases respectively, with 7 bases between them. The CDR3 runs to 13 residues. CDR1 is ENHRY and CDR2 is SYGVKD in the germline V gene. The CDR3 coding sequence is TGTGCCATCAGTGATGTACAGAATCAGCCCCAGCATTTT. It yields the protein CAISDVQNQPQHF.

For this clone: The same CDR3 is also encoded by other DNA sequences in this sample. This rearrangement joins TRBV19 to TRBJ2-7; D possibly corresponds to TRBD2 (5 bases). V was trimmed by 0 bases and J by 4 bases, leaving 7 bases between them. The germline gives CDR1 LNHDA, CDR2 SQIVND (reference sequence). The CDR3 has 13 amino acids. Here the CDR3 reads CASSIEGGYEQYF. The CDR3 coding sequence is TGTGCCAGTAGTATAGAAGGAGGATACGAGCAGTACTTC.

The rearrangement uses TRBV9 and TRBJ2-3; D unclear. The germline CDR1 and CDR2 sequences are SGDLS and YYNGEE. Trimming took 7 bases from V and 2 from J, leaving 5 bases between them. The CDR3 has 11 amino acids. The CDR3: CASENTDTQYF. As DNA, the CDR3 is TGTGCCAGCGAGAACACAGATACGCAGTATTTT.

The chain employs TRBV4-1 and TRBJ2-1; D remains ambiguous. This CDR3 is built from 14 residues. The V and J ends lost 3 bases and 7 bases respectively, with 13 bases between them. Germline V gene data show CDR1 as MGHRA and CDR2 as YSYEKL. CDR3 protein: CASSQPMRENEQFF. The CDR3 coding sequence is TGCGCCAGCAGCCAGCCCATGAGAGAAAATGAGCAGTTCTTC.

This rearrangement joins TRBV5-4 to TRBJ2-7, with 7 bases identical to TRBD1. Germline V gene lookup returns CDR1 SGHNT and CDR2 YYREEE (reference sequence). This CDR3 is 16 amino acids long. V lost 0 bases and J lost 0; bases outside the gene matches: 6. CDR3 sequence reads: CASSLAPGGSSYEQYF. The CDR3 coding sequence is TGTGCCAGCAGCTTGGCTCCAGGGGGATCCTCCTACGAGCAGTACTTC. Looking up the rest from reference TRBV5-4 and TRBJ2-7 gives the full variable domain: ETGVTQSPTHLIKTRGQQVTLRCSSQSGHNTVSWYQQALGQGPQFIFQYYREEENGRGNFPPRFSGLQFPNYSSELNVNALELDDSALYLCASSLAPGGSSYEQYFGPGTRLTVT.

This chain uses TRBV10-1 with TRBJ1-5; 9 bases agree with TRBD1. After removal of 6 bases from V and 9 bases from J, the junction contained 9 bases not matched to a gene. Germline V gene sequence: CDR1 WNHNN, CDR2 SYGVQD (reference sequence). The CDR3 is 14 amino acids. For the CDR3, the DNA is TGCGCCAGCAGCCCCGGGACAGGGTGGGCGCCCCAGCATTTT. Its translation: CASSPGTGWAPQHF.

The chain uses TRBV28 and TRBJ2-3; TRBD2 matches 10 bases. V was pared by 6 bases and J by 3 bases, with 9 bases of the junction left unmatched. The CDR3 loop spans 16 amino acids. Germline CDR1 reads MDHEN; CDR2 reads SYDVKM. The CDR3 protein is CASRSSGRANTDTQYF. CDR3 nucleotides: TGTGCCAGCAGATCAAGCGGGAGGGCCAATACAGATACGCAGTATTTT.

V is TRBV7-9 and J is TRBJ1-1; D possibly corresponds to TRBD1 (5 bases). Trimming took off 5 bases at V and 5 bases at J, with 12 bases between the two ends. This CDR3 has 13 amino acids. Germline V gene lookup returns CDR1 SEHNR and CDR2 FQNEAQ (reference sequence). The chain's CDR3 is CASSPTEGTEAFF. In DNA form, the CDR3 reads TGTGCCAGCAGCCCGACAGAAGGTACTGAAGCTTTCTTT.

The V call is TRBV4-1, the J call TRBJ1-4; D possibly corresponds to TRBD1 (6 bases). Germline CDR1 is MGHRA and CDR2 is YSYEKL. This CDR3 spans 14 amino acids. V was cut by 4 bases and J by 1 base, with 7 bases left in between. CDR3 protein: CASSLQGTNEKLFF. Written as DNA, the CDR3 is TGCGCCAGCAGCCTACAGGGAACTAATGAAAAACTGTTTTTT.

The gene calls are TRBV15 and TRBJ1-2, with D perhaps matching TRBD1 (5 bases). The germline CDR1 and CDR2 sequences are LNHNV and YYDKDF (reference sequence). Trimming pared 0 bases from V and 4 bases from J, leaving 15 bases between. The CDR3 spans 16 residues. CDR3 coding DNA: TGTGCCACCAGCAGAGATGGGCCCCGGGGGGGCTATGGCTACACCTTC. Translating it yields CATSRDGPRGGYGYTF.

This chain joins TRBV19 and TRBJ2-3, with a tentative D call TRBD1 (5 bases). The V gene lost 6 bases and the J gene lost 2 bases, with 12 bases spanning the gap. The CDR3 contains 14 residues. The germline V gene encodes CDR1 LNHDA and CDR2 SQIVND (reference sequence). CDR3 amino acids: CASRGPRLTDTQYF. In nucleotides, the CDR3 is TGTGCCAGTAGGGGGCCTCGACTCACAGATACGCAGTATTTT. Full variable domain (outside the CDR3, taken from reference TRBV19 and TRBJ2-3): DGGITQSPKYLFRKEGQNVTLSCEQNLNHDAMYWYRQDPGQGLRLIYYSQIVNDFQKGDIAEGYSVSREKKESFPLTVTSAQKNPTAFYLCASRGPRLTDTQYFGPGTRLTVL.

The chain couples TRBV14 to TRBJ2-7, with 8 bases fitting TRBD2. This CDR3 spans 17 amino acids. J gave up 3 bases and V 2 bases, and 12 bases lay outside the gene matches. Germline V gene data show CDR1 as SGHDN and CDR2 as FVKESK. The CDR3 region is CASSQRGTISGSYEQYF. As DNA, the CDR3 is TGTGCCAGCAGCCAAAGGGGCACCATAAGCGGGAGCTACGAGCAGTACTTC.

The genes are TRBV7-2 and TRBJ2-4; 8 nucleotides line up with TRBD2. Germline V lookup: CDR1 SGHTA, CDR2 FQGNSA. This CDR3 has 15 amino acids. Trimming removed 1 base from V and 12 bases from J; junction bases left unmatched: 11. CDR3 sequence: CASSLEPGGAAHQYF. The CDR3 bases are TGTGCCAGCAGCTTAGAGCCGGGAGGGGCAGCTCATCAGTACTTC.

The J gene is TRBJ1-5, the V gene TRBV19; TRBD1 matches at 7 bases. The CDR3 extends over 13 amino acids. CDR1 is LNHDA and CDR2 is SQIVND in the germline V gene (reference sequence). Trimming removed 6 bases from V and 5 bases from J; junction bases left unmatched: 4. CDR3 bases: TGTGCCAGTAGCGGACAGGCTTATCAGCCCCAGCATTTT. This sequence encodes CASSGQAYQPQHF.

The CDR3: CASSLAPSGRDTQYF. In DNA form, the CDR3 reads TGTGCCAGCAGTTTAGCCCCCAGCGGGAGAGATACGCAGTATTTT. This rearrangement joins TRBV28 to TRBJ2-3; TRBD2 aligns across 8 bases. V shed 2 bases, J shed 5 bases, and the junction held 6 bases outside the gene matches. The germline gives CDR1 MDHEN, CDR2 SYDVKM. The length of the CDR3 is 15 residues.

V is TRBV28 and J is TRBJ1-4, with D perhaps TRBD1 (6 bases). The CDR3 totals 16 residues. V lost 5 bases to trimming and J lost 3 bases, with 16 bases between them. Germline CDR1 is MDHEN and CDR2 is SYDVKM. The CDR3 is CASSPQARQANEKLFF. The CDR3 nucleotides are TGTGCCAGCAGTCCCCAAGCTCGACAGGCTAATGAAAAACTGTTTTTT.

Here the CDR3 DNA reads TGCGCCAGCAGCGGAACCCAGGGTAGGAGAGAGACCCAGTACTTC. Protein: CASSGTQGRRETQYF. V usage is TRBV5-1 and J usage is TRBJ2-5; tentatively, D is TRBD1 (5 bases). CDR3 size: 15 residues. V was pared by 4 bases and J by 4 bases, with 17 bases between. Per germline, CDR1 SGHRS and CDR2 YFSETQ.

The CDR3 DNA reads TGTGCCAGCAGTCCCGAAAAGGGGACAGGGGCACTCTATTACTATGGCTACACCTTC. Translation: CASSPEKGTGALYYYGYTF. This chain connects TRBV28 to TRBJ1-2; 10 bases are a match to TRBD1. V shed 5 bases and J 3 bases; nucleotides not matched to a gene: 18. Per the germline V gene, CDR1 is MDHEN and CDR2 is SYDVKM. The CDR3 sequence is 19 residues long.

The CDR3 nucleotides read TGTGCCAGCAGGGTAGTCACCTACGAGCAGTACTTC. This translates into CASRVVTYEQYF. The J gene is TRBJ2-7, the V gene TRBV2; no clear D gene. Trimming pared 6 bases from V and 2 bases from J, leaving 8 bases between. The CDR3 has 12 amino acids. The germline V gene has CDR1 SNHLY and CDR2 FYNNEI. Using reference TRBV2 and TRBJ2-7 for the parts outside the CDR3, the full variable domain is EPEVTQTPSHQVTQMGQEVILRCVPISNHLYFYWYRQILGQKVEFLVSFYNNEISEKSEIFDDQFSVERPDGSNFTLKIRSTKLEDSAMYFCASRVVTYEQYFGPGTRLTVT.

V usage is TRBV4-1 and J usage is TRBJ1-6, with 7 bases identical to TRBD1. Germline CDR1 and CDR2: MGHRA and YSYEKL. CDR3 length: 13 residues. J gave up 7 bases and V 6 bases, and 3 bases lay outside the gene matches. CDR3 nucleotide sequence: TGCGCCAGCAGTCACAGGGGAAATTCACCCCTCCACTTT. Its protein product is CASSHRGNSPLHF.

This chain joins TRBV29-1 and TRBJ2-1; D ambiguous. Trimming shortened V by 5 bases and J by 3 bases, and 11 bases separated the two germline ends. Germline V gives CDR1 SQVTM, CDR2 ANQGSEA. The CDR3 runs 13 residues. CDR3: CSVSPQDYNEQFF. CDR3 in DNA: TGCAGCGTTAGCCCGCAGGACTACAATGAGCAGTTCTTC.

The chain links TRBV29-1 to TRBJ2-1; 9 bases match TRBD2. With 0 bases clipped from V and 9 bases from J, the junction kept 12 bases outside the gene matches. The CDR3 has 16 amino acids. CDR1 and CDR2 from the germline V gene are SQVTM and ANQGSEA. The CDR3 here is CSVEEGWLREGSEQFF. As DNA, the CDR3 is TGCAGCGTTGAAGAAGGGTGGTTGCGGGAGGGGAGTGAGCAGTTCTTC.

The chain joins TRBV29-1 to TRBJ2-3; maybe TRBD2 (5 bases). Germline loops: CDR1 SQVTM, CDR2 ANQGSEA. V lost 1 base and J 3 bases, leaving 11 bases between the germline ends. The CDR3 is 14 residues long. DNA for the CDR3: TGCAGCGTTGAAGGCGGCGGGCAGACAGATACGCAGTATTTT. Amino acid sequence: CSVEGGGQTDTQYF.